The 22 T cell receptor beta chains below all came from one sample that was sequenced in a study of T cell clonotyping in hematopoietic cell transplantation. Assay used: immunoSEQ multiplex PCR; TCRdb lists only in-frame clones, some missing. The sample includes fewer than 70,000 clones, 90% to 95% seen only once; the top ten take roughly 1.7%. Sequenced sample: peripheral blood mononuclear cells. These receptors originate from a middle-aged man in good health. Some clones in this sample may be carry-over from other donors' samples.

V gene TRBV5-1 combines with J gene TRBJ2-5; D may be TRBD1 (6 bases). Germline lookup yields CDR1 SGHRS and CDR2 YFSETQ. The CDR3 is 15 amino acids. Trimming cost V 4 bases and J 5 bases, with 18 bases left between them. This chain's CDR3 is CASSPSRTVRETQYF. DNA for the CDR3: TGCGCCAGCAGCCCGAGCAGGACAGTCCGGGAGACCCAGTACTTC.

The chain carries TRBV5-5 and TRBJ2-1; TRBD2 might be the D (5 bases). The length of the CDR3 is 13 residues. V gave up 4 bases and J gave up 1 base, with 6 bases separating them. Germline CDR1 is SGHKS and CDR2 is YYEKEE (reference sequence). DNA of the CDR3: TGTGCCAGCAGCGGAGGATCCTACAATGAGCAGTTCTTC. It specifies CASSGGSYNEQFF.

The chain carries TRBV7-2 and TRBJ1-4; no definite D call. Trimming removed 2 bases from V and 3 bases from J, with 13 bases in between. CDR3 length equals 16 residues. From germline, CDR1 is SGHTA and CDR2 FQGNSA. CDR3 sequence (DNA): TGTGCCAGCAGCTTACGGACCGGCGGGTCTAATGAAAAACTGTTTTTT. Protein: CASSLRTGGSNEKLFF.

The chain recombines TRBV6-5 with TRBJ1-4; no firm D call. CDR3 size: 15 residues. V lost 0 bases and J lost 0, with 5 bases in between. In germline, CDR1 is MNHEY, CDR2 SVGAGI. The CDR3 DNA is TGTGCCAGCAGTTACTCGTTCGCAACTAATGAAAAACTGTTTTTT. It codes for CASSYSFATNEKLFF.

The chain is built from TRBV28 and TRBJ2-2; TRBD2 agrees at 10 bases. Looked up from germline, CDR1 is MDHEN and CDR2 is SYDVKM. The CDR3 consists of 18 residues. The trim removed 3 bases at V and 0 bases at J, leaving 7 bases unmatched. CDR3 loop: CASSFGLAGGPNTGELFF. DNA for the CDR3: TGTGCCAGCAGTTTTGGGTTAGCGGGGGGACCGAACACCGGGGAGCTGTTTTTT.

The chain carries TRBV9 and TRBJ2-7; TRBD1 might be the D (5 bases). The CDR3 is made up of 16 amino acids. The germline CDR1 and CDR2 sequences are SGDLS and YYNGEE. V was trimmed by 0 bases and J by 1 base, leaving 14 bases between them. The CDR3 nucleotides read TGTGCCAGCAGCGTAGCGGTCAGGGCCACTTCCTACGAGCAGTACTTC. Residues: CASSVAVRATSYEQYF. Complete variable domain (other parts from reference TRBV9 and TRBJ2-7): DSGVTQTPKHLITATGQRVTLRCSPRSGDLSVYWYQQSLDQGLQFLIQYYNGEERAKGNILERFSAQQFPDLHSELNLSSLELGDSALYFCASSVAVRATSYEQYFGPGTRLTVT.

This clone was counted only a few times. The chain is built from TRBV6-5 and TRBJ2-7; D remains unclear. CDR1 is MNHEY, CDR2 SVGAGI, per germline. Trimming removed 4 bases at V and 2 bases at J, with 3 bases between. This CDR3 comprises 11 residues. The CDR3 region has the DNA TGTGCCAGCAGTTCTCCCTACGAGCAGTACTTC. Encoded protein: CASSSPYEQYF.

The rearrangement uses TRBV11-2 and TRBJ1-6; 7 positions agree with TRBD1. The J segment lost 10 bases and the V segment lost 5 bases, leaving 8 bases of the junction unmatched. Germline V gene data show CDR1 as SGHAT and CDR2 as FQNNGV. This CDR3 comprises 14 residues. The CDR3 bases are TGTGCCAGCAGCACAAACAGGGGTCAATCACCCCTCCACTTT. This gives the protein CASSTNRGQSPLHF.

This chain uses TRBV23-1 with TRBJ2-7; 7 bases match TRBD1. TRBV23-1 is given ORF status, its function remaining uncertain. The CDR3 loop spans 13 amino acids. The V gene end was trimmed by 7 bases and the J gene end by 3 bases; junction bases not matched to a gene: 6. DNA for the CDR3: TGCGCCAGCAAAAGGGACAGAAACTACGAGCAGTACTTC. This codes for CASKRDRNYEQYF.

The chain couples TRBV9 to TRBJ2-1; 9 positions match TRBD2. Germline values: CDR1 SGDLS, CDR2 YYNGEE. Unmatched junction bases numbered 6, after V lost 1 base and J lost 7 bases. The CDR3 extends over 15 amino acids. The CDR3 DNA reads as TGTGCCAGCAGCGTAATGACTAGCGGTGGGAATGAGCAGTTCTTC. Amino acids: CASSVMTSGGNEQFF.

The CDR3 sequence is CASSQVGHVNTEAFF. CDR3 nucleotides: TGTGCCAGCAGCCAAGTGGGACATGTGAACACTGAAGCTTTCTTT. V and J are TRBV14 and TRBJ1-1; TRBD1 is a possible D gene (6 bases). The CDR3 totals 15 residues. V lost 1 base and J lost 0, with 9 bases in between. Germline CDR1 SGHDN, CDR2 FVKESK.

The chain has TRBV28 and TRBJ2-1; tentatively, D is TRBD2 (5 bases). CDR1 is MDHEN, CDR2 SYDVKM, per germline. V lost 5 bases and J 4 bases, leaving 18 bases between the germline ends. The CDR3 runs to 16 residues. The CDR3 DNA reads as TGTGCCAGCAGTCCACTGGGAGCGGTGGGGTACAATGAGCAGTTCTTC. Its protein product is CASSPLGAVGYNEQFF.

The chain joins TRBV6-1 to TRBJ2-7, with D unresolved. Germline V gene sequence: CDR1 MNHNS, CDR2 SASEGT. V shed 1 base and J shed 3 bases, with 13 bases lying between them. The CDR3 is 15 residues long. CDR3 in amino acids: CASSEGERFVYEQYF. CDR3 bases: TGTGCCAGCAGTGAAGGCGAGAGGTTTGTCTACGAGCAGTACTTC.

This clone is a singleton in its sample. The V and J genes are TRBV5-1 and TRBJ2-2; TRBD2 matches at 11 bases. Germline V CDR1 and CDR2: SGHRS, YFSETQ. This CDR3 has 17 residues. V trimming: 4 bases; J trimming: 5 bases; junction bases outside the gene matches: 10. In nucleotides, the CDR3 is TGCGCCAGCAGCAGGGAGACTAGCGGGGTCGGTACCGGGGAGCTGTTTTTT. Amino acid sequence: CASSRETSGVGTGELFF.

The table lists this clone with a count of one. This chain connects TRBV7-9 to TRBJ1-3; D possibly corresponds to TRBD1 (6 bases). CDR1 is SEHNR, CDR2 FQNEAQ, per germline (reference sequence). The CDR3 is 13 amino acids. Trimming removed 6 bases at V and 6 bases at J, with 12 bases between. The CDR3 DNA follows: TGTGCCAGCAGTTATGGACAGAAAAACACCATATATTTT. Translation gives CASSYGQKNTIYF.

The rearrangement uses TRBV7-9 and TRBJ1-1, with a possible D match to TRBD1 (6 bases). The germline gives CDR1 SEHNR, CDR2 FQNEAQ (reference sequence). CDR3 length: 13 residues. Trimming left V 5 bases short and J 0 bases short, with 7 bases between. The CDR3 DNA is TGTGCCAGCAGCGGACAGCTGAACACTGAAGCTTTCTTT. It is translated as CASSGQLNTEAFF.

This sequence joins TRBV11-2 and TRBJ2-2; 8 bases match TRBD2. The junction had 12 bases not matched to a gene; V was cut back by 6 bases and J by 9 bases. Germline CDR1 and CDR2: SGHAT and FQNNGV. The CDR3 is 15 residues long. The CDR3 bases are TGTGCCAGCAGACAAACTAGCGGACCCCACCGGGAGCTGTTTTTT. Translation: CASRQTSGPHRELFF.

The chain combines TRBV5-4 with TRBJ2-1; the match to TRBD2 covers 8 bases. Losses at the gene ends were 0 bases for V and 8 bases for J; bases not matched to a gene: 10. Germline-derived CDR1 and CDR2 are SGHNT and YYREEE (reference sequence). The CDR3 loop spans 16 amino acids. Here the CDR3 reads CASSLAGAGVIYEQFF. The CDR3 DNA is TGTGCCAGCAGCTTGGCGGGAGCGGGGGTTATTTATGAGCAGTTCTTC.

CDR3 nucleotides: TGTGCCAGCAGTGAGGACACCTATGGCTACACCTTC. Translation: CASSEDTYGYTF. The chain links TRBV6-1 to TRBJ1-2; the D gene is possibly TRBD1 (5 bases). This CDR3 region has 12 residues. Trimming took off 3 bases at V and 4 bases at J, with 6 bases between the two ends. Germline CDR1 is MNHNS and CDR2 is SASEGT.

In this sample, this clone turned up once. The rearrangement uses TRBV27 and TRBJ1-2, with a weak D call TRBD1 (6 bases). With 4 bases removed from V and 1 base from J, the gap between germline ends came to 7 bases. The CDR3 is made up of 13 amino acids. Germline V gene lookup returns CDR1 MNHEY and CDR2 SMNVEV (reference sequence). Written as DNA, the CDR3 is TGTGCCAGCAGTTCACAGGGTAACTATGGCTACACCTTC. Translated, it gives CASSSQGNYGYTF.

CDR3 protein: CASSVPRDRSSGANVLTF. In DNA form, the CDR3 reads TGTGCCAGCAGCGTCCCCCGGGACCGTTCCTCTGGGGCCAACGTCCTGACTTTC. The rearrangement links TRBV9 to TRBJ2-6; D assignment may be TRBD1 or TRBD2 (5 bases each). Germline CDR1 reads SGDLS; CDR2 reads YYNGEE. The CDR3 loop spans 18 amino acids. V lost 2 bases and J lost 0, with 15 bases in between.

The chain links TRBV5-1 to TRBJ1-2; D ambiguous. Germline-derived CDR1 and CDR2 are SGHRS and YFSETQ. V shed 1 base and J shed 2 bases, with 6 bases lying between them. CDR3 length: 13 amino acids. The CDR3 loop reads CASSLRQNYGYTF. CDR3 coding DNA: TGCGCCAGCAGCTTGAGGCAGAACTATGGCTACACCTTC.